This TCR beta chain is from a study of T cells after yellow fever vaccination. This clonotype was seen a handful of times. TCRdb used MiXCR to reprocess the 5' RACE reads, holding one entry per CDR3 protein. In the table there are 300,000 to 450,000 distinct CDR3 sequences, about 8.3% of which are singletons. This sequence was found in a man aged 18 to 35 who received the YFV17D yellow fever vaccine. This sample comprised PBMCs, obtained more than 40 days after the first yellow fever vaccination.

CDR3 coding DNA: TGCAGTGCTACGGGGGTCTACAATGAGCAGTTCTTC. This codes for CSATGVYNEQFF. The chain carries TRBV20-1 and TRBJ2-1; the D gene is possibly TRBD2 (6 bases). CDR3 length equals 12 residues. Trimming took off 4 bases at V and 3 bases at J, with 7 bases between the two ends. Germline V CDR1 and CDR2: DFQATT, SNEGSKA (reference sequence).